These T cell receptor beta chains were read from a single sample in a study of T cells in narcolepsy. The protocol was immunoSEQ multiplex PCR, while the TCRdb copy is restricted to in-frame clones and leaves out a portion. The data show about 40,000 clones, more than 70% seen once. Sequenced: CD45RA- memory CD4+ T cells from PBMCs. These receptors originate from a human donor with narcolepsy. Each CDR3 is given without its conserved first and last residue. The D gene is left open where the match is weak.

CDR3 protein: ASSRDREYEQY
D gene: TRBD1
V gene: TRBV11-2
J gene: TRBJ2-7

CDR3 protein: SVGSVYGYT
D gene: .
V gene: TRBV29-1
J gene: TRBJ1-2

CDR3 protein: ASKRQDETLF
D gene: .
V gene: TRBV2
J gene: TRBJ1-4

CDR3 protein: ASSLQTGTNEKLF
D gene: .
V gene: TRBV5-1
J gene: TRBJ1-4

CDR3 protein: ASTQQPQGLMEQF
D gene: .
V gene: TRBV6-6
J gene: TRBJ2-1

CDR3 protein: ASTAVGTGRETQY
D gene: TRBD1
V gene: TRBV7-9
J gene: TRBJ2-5

CDR3 protein: ASSLAGGGARAEAF
D gene: .
V gene: TRBV5-8
J gene: TRBJ1-1

CDR3 protein: ASSPTGLTGELF
D gene: .
V gene: TRBV7-9
J gene: TRBJ2-2

CDR3 protein: ASSLRGTSYNEQF
D gene: TRBD2
V gene: TRBV11-1
J gene: TRBJ2-1

CDR3 protein: ASSLEGWNSNQPQH
D gene: .
V gene: TRBV27
J gene: TRBJ1-5

CDR3 protein: ATRQGGNTEAF
D gene: TRBD1
V gene: TRBV10-3
J gene: TRBJ1-1

CDR3 protein: ASSLVRGLVNPGELF
D gene: TRBD2
V gene: TRBV11-2
J gene: TRBJ2-2

CDR3 protein: ASGTGTSYQETQY
D gene: TRBD1
V gene: TRBV9
J gene: TRBJ2-5

CDR3 protein: ASSQEMRGVGGYT
D gene: .
V gene: TRBV4-1
J gene: TRBJ1-2

CDR3 protein: ASMLRFRNEQF
D gene: .
V gene: TRBV5-4
J gene: TRBJ2-1

CDR3 protein: ATEGGYYQPQH
D gene: .
V gene: TRBV6-5
J gene: TRBJ1-5

CDR3 protein: ASSFGERGAQY
D gene: TRBD2
V gene: TRBV7-2
J gene: TRBJ2-3

CDR3 protein: ASSAGVSYNEQF
D gene: .
V gene: TRBV9
J gene: TRBJ2-1

CDR3 protein: ASSTRRQGDNEQY
D gene: TRBD1
V gene: TRBV6-5
J gene: TRBJ2-7

CDR3 protein: ASSLEGQISSYEQY
D gene: .
V gene: TRBV7-2
J gene: TRBJ2-7

CDR3 protein: ASSPQRSRTRRGGDEQF
D gene: .
V gene: TRBV11-3
J gene: TRBJ2-1

CDR3 protein: ASSLDLTDTQY
D gene: .
V gene: TRBV11-1
J gene: TRBJ2-3